A selection of T cell receptor beta chains follows, all from one sample in a study of shared clonotypes between healthy human individuals. Sequencing was performed with immunoSEQ multiplex PCR; in TCRdb, only in-frame clones are kept and a portion is missing. Here the sample spans about 1,500,000 clones, roughly 95% being singletons. Sequenced: naive CD4+ T cells sorted from blood. The receptors come from a man younger than 40 in good health. Both conserved end residues are part of each CDR3.

v_call cdr3_aa
TRBV11-3 CASSLRQGRSEQYF
TRBV7-9 CASSLARRNTEAFF
TRBV5-6 CASSLVDRIVYEQYF
TRBV5-1 CASSLGTGVHQPQHF
TRBV27 CASSSPGTGVIDTQYF
TRBV9 CASSVGTDTQYF
TRBV28 CASRGLLGAFF
TRBV11-2 CASRSPGQGYEQYF
TRBV5-4 CASSLTGRNYNEQFF
TRBV7-8 CASSPGTGLAREETQYF
TRBV28 CASSLQGSEQYF
TRBV28 CASSPRYEQYF
TRBV20-1 CSAKRPAKLFF
TRBV6-6 CASSYGRGAGKRSYTF
TRBV7-9 CASREWGPRTTEAFF
TRBV28 CASSLLGGGAFF
TRBV11-2 CASSIRDYFYEQYF
TRBV29-1 CSVHTGVGTEAFF
TRBV7-8 CASSLASSGSSYEQYF
TRBV5-1 CASSWEGDQPQHF
TRBV19 CASSIDRRNIQYF
TRBV9 CASSPGLVGEQYF
TRBV2 CANKPGLALNEQFF
TRBV5-6 CASSLVPDEQFF
TRBV13 CASSFAVTSGNTIYF
TRBV9 CASSEGAPTGELFF
TRBV7-8 CASSSAVLAGASSYEQYF
TRBV5-1 CASSSSTERTGNTIYF
TRBV14 CASSRRGIWPQHF
TRBV27 CASSFPRKDRGTGELFF
TRBV28 CASSSYRPNSEQYF
TRBV28 CASSMGPARGYTF
TRBV28 CASSLLQGLGEKLFF
TRBV10-3 CAISRGGDNYGYTF
TRBV7-3 CASSLRQGAGELFF
TRBV5-1 CASSSPKGTGTDTQYF
TRBV28 CASSLLGQGAYEQYF
TRBV5-1 CASSSSGTGYNEQFF
TRBV18 CASSLYRLLETQYF
TRBV14 CASSQDVATGRGRRNEQFF
TRBV5-6 CASSLRTSGREPGELFF
TRBV18 CASSPPGQSNEQFF